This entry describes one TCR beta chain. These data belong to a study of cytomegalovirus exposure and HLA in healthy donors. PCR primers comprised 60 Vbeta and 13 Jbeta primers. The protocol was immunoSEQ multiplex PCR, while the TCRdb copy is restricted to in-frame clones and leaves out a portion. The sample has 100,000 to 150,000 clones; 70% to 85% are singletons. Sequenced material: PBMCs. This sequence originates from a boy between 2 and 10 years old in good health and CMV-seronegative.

CDR3 DNA: TGTGCCAGTAGGATGGGACAGGGGAGCAATCAGCCCCAGCATTTT. It yields the protein CASRMGQGSNQPQHF. This chain joins TRBV19 and TRBJ1-5; 10 nucleotides align to TRBD1. Germline CDR1 reads LNHDA; CDR2 reads SQIVND (reference sequence). V trimming: 6 bases; J trimming: 1 base; junction bases outside the gene matches: 3. This CDR3 contains 15 residues.